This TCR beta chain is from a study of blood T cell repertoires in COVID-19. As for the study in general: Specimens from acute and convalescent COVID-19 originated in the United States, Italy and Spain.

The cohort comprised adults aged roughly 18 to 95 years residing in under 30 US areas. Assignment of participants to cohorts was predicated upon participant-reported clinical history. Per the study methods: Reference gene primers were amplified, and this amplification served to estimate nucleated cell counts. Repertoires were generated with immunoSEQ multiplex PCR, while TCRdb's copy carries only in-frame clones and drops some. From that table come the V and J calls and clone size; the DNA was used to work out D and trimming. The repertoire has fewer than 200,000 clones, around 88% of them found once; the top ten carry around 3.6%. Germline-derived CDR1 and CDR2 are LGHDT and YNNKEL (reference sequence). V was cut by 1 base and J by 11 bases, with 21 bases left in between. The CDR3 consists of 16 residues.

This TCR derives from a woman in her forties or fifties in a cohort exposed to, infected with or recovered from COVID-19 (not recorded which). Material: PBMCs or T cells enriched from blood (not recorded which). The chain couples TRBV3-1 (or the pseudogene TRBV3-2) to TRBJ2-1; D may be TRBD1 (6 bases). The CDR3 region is CASSQATNRDLPKQFF. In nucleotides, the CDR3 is TGTGCCAGCAGCCAAGCAACGAACAGGGACCTCCCTAAGCAGTTCTTC.